The 20 T cell receptor beta chains given below trace back to one sample, sequenced in a study of T cells expressing NK-cell markers. TCRdb reprocessed the 5' RACE reads, with one entry per CDR3 protein and no DNA. Listed are about 260,000 distinct CDR3 sequences; around 0.42% falls within the top ten. Material: blood T cells: a sorted CD56 or NKG2C T cell subset, CD4+ or CD8+ T cells, or bulk PBMC T cells (not recorded which). These receptors all come from a man aged 18 to 35 in good health.

The chain links TRBV24-1 to TRBJ1-5. CDR1 and CDR2 from the germline V gene are KGHDR and SFDVKD. This CDR3 is 14 amino acids long. The CDR3 loop reads CATSDRGRNQPQHF.

CDR3 sequence: CASSFGGEGFLTGELFF. This sequence joins TRBV12-3 or TRBV12-4 and TRBJ2-2; lacking DNA, the TRBD2 call made by TCRdb goes unchecked. The length of the CDR3 is 17 residues.

The chain is built from TRBV15 and TRBJ2-1; TCRdb indicates TRBD2, and absent DNA this call remains unverified. This CDR3 contains 13 residues. CDR1 is LNHNV and CDR2 is YYDKDF in the germline V gene (reference sequence). The CDR3 loop reads CATSSGTYNEQFF.

V is TRBV6-5 and J is TRBJ1-3. The CDR3 runs to 15 residues. The germline gives CDR1 MNHEY, CDR2 SVGAGI. CDR3: CASSYSQLSGNTIYF.

The V call is TRBV6-5, the J call TRBJ2-3; no DNA is available, so the TRBD2 call from TCRdb remains unchecked. This CDR3 is built from 17 residues. Germline CDR1 MNHEY, CDR2 SVGAGI. CDR3 in amino acids: CASSYDSAGGSTDTQYF.

The genes are TRBV15 and TRBJ2-7. Germline CDR1 is LNHNV and CDR2 is YYDKDF (reference sequence). The CDR3 runs to 12 residues. The CDR3 loop is CATSNGFYEQYF. The entire variable domain, with the rest obtained from reference TRBV15 and TRBJ2-7, is as follows: DAMVIQNPRYQVTQFGKPVTLSCSQTLNHNVMYWYQQKSSQAPKLLFHYYDKDFNNEADTPDNFQSRRPNTSFCFLDIRSPGLGDTAMYLCATSNGFYEQYFGPGTRLTVT.

The chain carries TRBV7-8 and TRBJ2-2. The CDR3 consists of 16 residues. Germline V CDR1 and CDR2: SGHVS, FQNEAQ. The CDR3 here is CASSASSRGNTGELFF.

The V and J genes are TRBV5-1 and TRBJ2-3. Germline CDR1 is SGHRS and CDR2 is YFSETQ. The length of the CDR3 is 13 residues. This chain's CDR3 is CASGPQSTDTQYF. Drawing the rest from reference TRBV5-1 and TRBJ2-3, the complete variable domain is KAGVTQTPRYLIKTRGQQVTLSCSPISGHRSVSWYQQTPGQGLQFLFEYFSETQRNKGNFPGRFSGRQFSNSRSEMNVSTLELGDSALYLCASGPQSTDTQYFGPGTRLTVL.

Here the CDR3 reads CASSWMGDTYEQYF. This chain uses TRBV12-3 or TRBV12-4 with TRBJ2-7; no DNA is available, so the TRBD1 call from TCRdb remains unchecked. CDR3 size: 14 residues.

The gene calls are TRBV7-2 and TRBJ2-1. CDR1 SGHTA and CDR2 FQGNSA come from the germline V gene. The CDR3 totals 16 residues. Here the CDR3 reads CASTLAPGGSYNEQFF. Full variable domain (rest looked up from reference TRBV7-2 and TRBJ2-1): GAGVSQSPSNKVTEKGKDVELRCDPISGHTALYWYRQSLGQGLEFLIYFQGNSAPDKSGLPSDRFSAERTGGSVSTLTIQRTQQEDSAVYLCASTLAPGGSYNEQFFGPGTRLTVL.

V usage is TRBV27 and J usage is TRBJ2-1; TCRdb gives TRBD2 as the D gene, but with no DNA this cannot be confirmed. In germline, CDR1 is MNHEY, CDR2 SMNVEV (reference sequence). The CDR3 has 15 amino acids. CDR3 in amino acids: CASKISGSSYNEQFF.

The chain carries TRBV12-3 or TRBV12-4 and TRBJ2-1; no DNA is available, so the TRBD2 call from TCRdb remains unchecked. The CDR3 contains 16 residues. The chain's CDR3 is CASSFDRGRVYNEQFF.

The chain couples TRBV6-1 to TRBJ2-5; the D call from TCRdb, TRBD2, cannot be confirmed without DNA. CDR3 length: 14 amino acids. CDR1 and CDR2 (germline): MNHNS, SASEGT. The CDR3 spells CASRPGLAYVDQYF.

The V gene is TRBV5-1, the J gene TRBJ2-7; as DNA is missing, the TRBD2 call by TCRdb cannot be tested. CDR3 length: 15 residues. Germline-derived CDR1 and CDR2 are SGHRS and YFSETQ. This CDR3 is CASSEGTSGSYEQYF. The whole variable domain, filled in from reference TRBV5-1 and TRBJ2-7, reads KAGVTQTPRYLIKTRGQQVTLSCSPISGHRSVSWYQQTPGQGLQFLFEYFSETQRNKGNFPGRFSGRQFSNSRSEMNVSTLELGDSALYLCASSEGTSGSYEQYFGPGTRLTVT.

The chain employs TRBV12-3 or TRBV12-4 and TRBJ1-6; checking the TCRdb D call of TRBD1 is not possible without DNA. The CDR3 is made up of 17 amino acids. CDR3: CASRPGQGMGYNSPLHF.

The rearrangement uses TRBV24-1 and TRBJ1-3. The germline gives CDR1 KGHDR, CDR2 SFDVKD. The CDR3 sequence is 14 residues long. CDR3 in amino acids: CATSDAGSGNTIYF.

The chain is built from TRBV20-1 and TRBJ1-2; checking the TCRdb D call of TRBD1 is not possible without DNA. CDR1 and CDR2 from the germline V gene are DFQATT and SNEGSKA (reference sequence). The CDR3 sequence is 13 residues long. CDR3: CSNLGGQGKGYTF.

The rearrangement uses TRBV14 and TRBJ2-1; the D call of TRBD2 rests on TCRdb alone, since no DNA is present to check it. There are 15 residues in the CDR3. The germline V gene encodes CDR1 SGHDN and CDR2 FVKESK. The CDR3 here is CASSQGDYQRSEQFF.

The chain is built from TRBV4-3 and TRBJ2-1; TCRdb lists TRBD1, though no DNA is available to test this call. Germline CDR1 and CDR2: LGHNA and YSLEER. This CDR3 spans 16 amino acids. The CDR3 spells CASSQGLSTGGSEQFF.

V and J are TRBV28 and TRBJ2-1; TCRdb picks TRBD1, but there is no DNA to check that call. The CDR3 sequence is 14 residues long. From germline, CDR1 is MDHEN and CDR2 SYDVKM. CDR3 protein: CASRLAGPINEQFF.